One and the same sample provided the 11 T cell receptor beta chains below, sequenced in a study of T cells in women clearing cervical HPV infection (dated by TCRdb to the late 2010s). The method was the immunoSEQ multiplex PCR assay. Not all clones reach the TCRdb copy of this immuneACCESS table, which keeps in-frame sequences only. Checked studies attribute under half of the gap to unresolved V genes and leave the rest unexplained. This sample's table contains 30,000 to 40,000 clones. The ten largest clonotypes hold about 7.2% of the sample. Input material: blood buffy coat. The receptor source for this set is a woman between 18 and 70 years old with a cervical HPV16 infection that either progressed to CIN3+ or cleared (not recorded which).

As for this clone: The CDR3 end is not reached by the read, which stops 3 residues before it; the germline J gene fills it in. The V and J genes are TRBV7-8 and TRBJ2-3; 7 bases are a match to TRBD2. V was pared by 7 bases and J by 1 base, with 8 bases of the junction left unmatched. The germline V gene has CDR1 SGHVS and CDR2 FQNEAQ. This CDR3 contains 15 residues. The sequenced CDR3 bases are TGTGCCAGCACCCGGGGTGGGAGGGGCACAGATACG. It is translated as CASTRGGRGTDT. The entire CDR3 sequence reads CASTRGGRGTDTQYF.

As to this clone: At one of its ends the junction is not consistent with the germline gene, which may arise from a read error. The read ends 3 residues shy of where the CDR3 ends; the end is completed using the germline J gene. The sample contains more than one DNA sequence encoding this CDR3. The gene calls are TRBV6-4 and TRBJ2-4; D is perhaps TRBD1 (6 bases). This CDR3 has 21 amino acids. Germline assignment: CDR1 MRHNA and CDR2 SNTAGT. CDR3: CASSDSSLCPLDSLAKNIQYF. CDR3 DNA (partial): TGTGCCAGCAGCGACTCGAGTCTTTGTCCATTGGACAGTTTAGCCAAAAACATT.

In regard to this clone: Compared with germline, one end of the junction differs, possibly owing to a read error. The read is 3 residues too short to cover the CDR3 end, so that end is filled in from the germline J gene. The chain is built from TRBV4-2 and TRBJ2-2; TRBD1 is a possible D gene (5 bases). Germline V gives CDR1 LGHNA, CDR2 YNFKEQ. The CDR3 consists of 17 residues. CDR3 amino acids: CASSQDLGAVYTGELFF. CDR3 bases read: TGCGCCAGCAGCCAAGATCTAGGGGCGGTTTACACCGGGGAG.

In the case of this clone: Read data end 3 residues before the CDR3 end; the end is taken from the germline J gene. V gene TRBV20-1 combines with J gene TRBJ2-5; TRBD2 matches at 10 bases. The CDR3 is 18 residues long. Unmatched junction bases numbered 14, after V lost 3 bases and J lost 1 base. The germline CDR1 and CDR2 sequences are DFQATT and SNEGSKA (reference sequence). The part of the CDR3 DNA that was read is TGCAGTGCTAGTGGCGTCTGGTTTAGCGGGGGGCTCCAAGAGACC. Protein: CSASGVWFSGGLQET. The CDR3, in full, reads CSASGVWFSGGLQETQYF.

For this clone: The read halts 3 residues ahead of the CDR3 end, with the missing end drawn from the germline J gene. The chain joins TRBV30 to TRBJ1-1; no reliable D call. CDR1 and CDR2 (germline): GTSNPN, SVGIG (reference sequence). The CDR3 is 13 amino acids. Between the trimmed V and J ends, which lost 8 bases and 4 bases, there was a span of 17 bases. Partial CDR3 DNA: TGTGCCGTGCAAATCGCCGGTGTCACTGAA. The encoded protein is CAVQIAGVTE. The entire CDR3 sequence reads CAVQIAGVTEAFF.

As concerns this clone: Read data end 3 residues before the CDR3 end; the end is taken from the germline J gene. This chain connects TRBV29-1 to TRBJ2-7; a weak D match, TRBD1 (6 bases). The CDR3 contains 12 residues. Trimming removed 6 bases at V and 2 bases at J, with 11 bases between. Per the germline V gene, CDR1 is SQVTM and CDR2 is ANQGSEA. The CDR3 spells CSVEGETYEQYF. CDR3 DNA, as far as it was read: TGCAGCGTCGAGGGGGAGACCTACGAG.

As regards this clone: The read ends 3 residues shy of where the CDR3 ends; the end is completed using the germline J gene. The chain uses TRBV7-2 and TRBJ1-2; D is unresolved. Germline V CDR1 and CDR2: SGHTA, FQGNSA. The CDR3 is made up of 14 amino acids. The CDR3 here is CASSSAPSTDTYTF. The covered CDR3 bases are TGTGCCAGCAGCTCAGCCCCCAGCACAGATACC.

With regard to this clone: The read ends 3 residues shy of where the CDR3 ends; the end is completed using the germline J gene. This chain connects TRBV12-5 to TRBJ2-7; 8 positions agree with TRBD2. CDR3 length equals 15 residues. V dropped 1 base and J dropped 4; count of bases not matched to a gene: 6. Germline values: CDR1 LGHNT, CDR2 FRNRAP. CDR3 loop: CASGLGLAGLYEQYF. The covered CDR3 bases are TGTGCTAGTGGTTTGGGGTTAGCGGGGCTTTACGAG.

On this clone itself: The CDR3 end lies 3 residues beyond the end of the read and is filled in from the germline J gene. The chain couples TRBV5-1 to TRBJ2-1, with 8 bases fitting TRBD2. The CDR3 is 15 amino acids. V was pared by 3 bases and J by 4 bases, with 6 bases of the junction left unmatched. Germline loops: CDR1 SGHRS, CDR2 YFSETQ. The DNA read from the CDR3 is TGCGCCAGCAGCTCACTAGCGGTCTTGTACAATGAG. Amino acid sequence: CASSSLAVLYNE. The CDR3, in full, reads CASSSLAVLYNEQFF.

Comments on this clone: The read ends 3 residues shy of where the CDR3 ends; the end is completed using the germline J gene. The chain joins TRBV7-9 to TRBJ2-4; D may match TRBD1 or TRBD2 (5 bases each). Germline assignment: CDR1 SEHNR and CDR2 FQNEAQ (reference sequence). CDR3 length: 14 amino acids. The CDR3 spells CASSSTEGNYGQYF. CDR3 bases read: TGTGCCAGCAGTTCGACAGAGGGTAACTATGGT.

For this clone: The junction departs from germline at one end; a sequencing error may be responsible. The CDR3 goes on 3 residues after the read ends, and that part is filled in from the germline J gene. The chain has TRBV29-1 and TRBJ2-2; TRBD1 matches 9 bases. In germline, CDR1 is SQVTM, CDR2 ANQGSEA. The CDR3 is 14 amino acids. CDR3 DNA (partial): TGCAGCGGTGAAACAGGGGGCGAGGGCGGGGAG. It translates to CSGETGGEGGE. The entire CDR3 protein is CSGETGGEGGELFF.